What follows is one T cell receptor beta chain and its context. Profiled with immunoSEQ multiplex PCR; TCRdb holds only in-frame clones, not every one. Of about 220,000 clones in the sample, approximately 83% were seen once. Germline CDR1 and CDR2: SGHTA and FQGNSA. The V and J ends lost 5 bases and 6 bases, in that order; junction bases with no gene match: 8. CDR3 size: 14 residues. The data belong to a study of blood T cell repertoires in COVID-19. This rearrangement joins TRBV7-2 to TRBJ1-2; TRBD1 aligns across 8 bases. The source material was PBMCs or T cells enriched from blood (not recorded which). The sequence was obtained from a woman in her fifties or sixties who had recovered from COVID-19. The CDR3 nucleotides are TGTGCCAGCAGCCCAGACAGGGGAGCAAATGGCTACACCTTC. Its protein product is CASSPDRGANGYTF.